This T cell receptor (beta chain) was captured by sequencing in a study of T cell responses to AZD1222 COVID-19 vaccine. This clone was found once. No antigen is known for it. Whole-study findings and limits: A rise in Spike-specific TCR breadth and depth followed two AZD1222 doses. Close to half of spike-specific TCRs reportedly recognize unmutated variant regions. The sample set comprised mostly white British donors with more females, and clonal diversity was possibly underestimated. In all cases, repertoires were sampled only after the peak T cell response.

Data came from immunoSEQ multiplex PCR; TCRdb stores just in-frame clones and leaves some out. Of roughly 140,000 clones in the sample, approximately 93% were seen once. V dropped 1 base and J dropped 4; count of bases not matched to a gene: 13. CDR1 and CDR2 from the germline V gene are LNHDA and SQIVND (reference sequence). The CDR3 spans 18 residues. This TCR derives from an adult who had recovered from COVID-19. The sequencing used peripheral blood, collected after recovery from COVID-19. This chain uses TRBV19 with TRBJ1-5; 7 bases match TRBD1. The CDR3 loop reads CASSIGEGASQTNQPQHF. Here the CDR3 DNA reads TGTGCCAGTAGTATAGGGGAGGGGGCATCTCAAACGAATCAGCCCCAGCATTTT.